Each of the 13 T cell receptor beta chains below was sequenced from the same sample in a study of cytomegalovirus exposure and HLA in healthy donors. Produced via immunoSEQ multiplex PCR; TCRdb's table is partial and in-frame only. The sample gives approximately 230,000 clones, roughly 87% of which show up once; about 12% is in the top ten. The sequencing input was PBMCs. All receptors come from a man younger than 35 in good health and CMV-seropositive.

The genes are TRBV5-1 and TRBJ1-1; D call uncertain. The V and J ends lost 2 bases and 1 base respectively, with 9 bases between them. Germline values: CDR1 SGHRS, CDR2 YFSETQ. CDR3 length: 14 residues. The CDR3 bases are TGCGCCAGCAGCTTCTATGACGGGAACACTGAAGCTTTCTTT. Its translation is CASSFYDGNTEAFF.

This clone was observed a handful of times. V is TRBV6-6 and J is TRBJ2-3; D is unclear. The CDR3 has 14 amino acids. V was trimmed by 2 bases and J by 5 bases, leaving 11 bases between them. The V gene's germline CDR1 is MNHNY and CDR2 SVGAGI (reference sequence). The CDR3 DNA sequence: TGTGCCAGCAGTTACCGTCTCGTGGGAGATACGCAGTATTTT. This gives the protein CASSYRLVGDTQYF.

The rearrangement uses TRBV29-1 and TRBJ2-1; D gene uncertain. Germline V gene sequence: CDR1 SQVTM, CDR2 ANQGSEA. This CDR3 has 14 residues. V was cut by 3 bases and J by 0 bases, with 9 bases left in between. For the CDR3, the DNA is TGCAGCGTTGAGCTAGAGAACTCCTACAATGAGCAGTTCTTC. This codes for CSVELENSYNEQFF.

This chain uses TRBV18 with TRBJ1-1; weak D call: TRBD1 (5 bases). With 3 bases removed from V and 4 bases from J, the gap between germline ends came to 15 bases. Germline CDR1 KGHSH, CDR2 LQKENI. This CDR3 contains 15 residues. Here the CDR3 reads CASSPGLGRGTEAFF. CDR3 sequence (DNA): TGTGCCAGCTCACCCGGTCTGGGACGGGGCACTGAAGCTTTCTTT.

The count of this clone is one. The V and J genes are TRBV7-2 and TRBJ1-2; 8 positions match TRBD1. The length of the CDR3 is 16 residues. J was trimmed by 6 bases and V by 1 base; bases with no gene match: 10. The germline gives CDR1 SGHTA, CDR2 FQGNSA. This CDR3 reads CASSLDLYRGGNGYTF. The DNA of the CDR3 is TGTGCCAGCAGCTTAGATCTGTACAGGGGGGGAAATGGCTACACCTTC.

CDR3 sequence: CASSRQGQPQHF. The DNA of the CDR3 is TGTGCCAGCAGCCGACAGGGGCAGCCCCAGCATTTT. The chain links TRBV5-4 to TRBJ1-5; 8 nucleotides agree with TRBD1. The germline CDR1 and CDR2 sequences are SGHNT and YYREEE (reference sequence). J was trimmed by 7 bases and V by 4 bases; bases with no gene match: 1. The CDR3 length is 12 residues. Full variable domain (missing parts from reference TRBV5-4 and TRBJ1-5): ETGVTQSPTHLIKTRGQQVTLRCSSQSGHNTVSWYQQALGQGPQFIFQYYREEENGRGNFPPRFSGLQFPNYSSELNVNALELDDSALYLCASSRQGQPQHFGDGTRLSIL.

This chain links TRBV27 with TRBJ1-1; 7 positions match TRBD1. V was pared by 6 bases and J by 3 bases, with 10 bases of the junction left unmatched. CDR1 is MNHEY, CDR2 SMNVEV, per germline (reference sequence). The CDR3 contains 15 residues. CDR3 region: CASRVQGEEDTEAFF. CDR3 DNA: TGTGCCAGCAGAGTGCAGGGGGAAGAGGACACTGAAGCTTTCTTT.

J is TRBJ2-1 and V is TRBV5-1, with 10 bases fitting TRBD1. Losses at the gene ends were 0 bases for V and 9 bases for J; bases not matched to a gene: 3. The CDR3 is 14 amino acids. CDR1 and CDR2 from the germline V gene are SGHRS and YFSETQ. This CDR3 is CASSLVGQGSEQFF. Written as DNA, the CDR3 is TGCGCCAGCAGCTTGGTGGGACAGGGGTCTGAGCAGTTCTTC.

The genes are TRBV29-1 and TRBJ2-7, with no clear D. Trimming took 7 bases from V and 2 from J, leaving 12 bases between them. Germline V gene lookup returns CDR1 SQVTM and CDR2 ANQGSEA. The CDR3 spans 12 residues. The CDR3: CSGQLSTYEQYF. CDR3 nucleotide sequence: TGCAGCGGTCAACTTTCCACCTACGAGCAGTACTTC.

The J gene is TRBJ1-5, the V gene TRBV5-4, with 9 bases aligning to TRBD1. The CDR3 totals 15 residues. Per germline, CDR1 SGHNT and CDR2 YYREEE (reference sequence). With 3 bases clipped from V and 9 bases from J, the junction kept 10 bases outside the gene matches. In DNA, the CDR3 is TGTGCCAGCAGCTGGACAGGGGCCGAAGGCGGGCCCCAGCATTTT. Encoded protein: CASSWTGAEGGPQHF.

This rearrangement joins TRBV5-1 to TRBJ1-2; 7 positions agree with TRBD1. The germline V gene has CDR1 SGHRS and CDR2 YFSETQ. V shed 4 bases, J shed 3 bases, and the junction held 12 bases outside the gene matches. The CDR3 runs to 16 residues. The CDR3 sequence is CASSTPQGTFDYGYTF. The DNA for the CDR3 is TGCGCCAGCAGCACCCCACAGGGGACGTTCGACTATGGCTACACCTTC.

The V call is TRBV27, the J call TRBJ2-2; D may correspond to TRBD1 or TRBD2 (5 bases each). Trimming cost V 1 base and J 4 bases, with 19 bases left between them. Germline CDR1 is MNHEY and CDR2 is SMNVEV (reference sequence). The CDR3 is 18 residues long. CDR3 nucleotide sequence: TGTGCCAGCAGTTTATTTGACAGCGGCCCCGTACCCACCGGGGAGCTGTTTTTT. This gives the protein CASSLFDSGPVPTGELFF.

The genes are TRBV5-1 and TRBJ2-3, with D possibly being TRBD2 (6 bases). CDR1 is SGHRS, CDR2 YFSETQ, per germline. The CDR3 contains 14 residues. Trimming left V 4 bases short and J 0 bases short, with 9 bases between. CDR3 nucleotides: TGCGCCAGCAGCCGGGGGACTAGCACAGATACGCAGTATTTT. It specifies CASSRGTSTDTQYF. Supplemented by reference TRBV5-1 and TRBJ2-3, the full variable domain reads KAGVTQTPRYLIKTRGQQVTLSCSPISGHRSVSWYQQTPGQGLQFLFEYFSETQRNKGNFPGRFSGRQFSNSRSEMNVSTLELGDSALYLCASSRGTSTDTQYFGPGTRLTVL.